These 13 T cell receptor beta chains originate from one sample sequenced in a study of T cell responses to AZD1222 COVID-19 vaccine. TCRdb's copy holds only in-frame clones and misses some; the assay was immunoSEQ multiplex PCR. The sample shows around 100,000 clones, around 92% of them seen only once. The sample consisted of peripheral blood, taken on day 0 of AZD1222 vaccination. The receptors originated from an adult in good health.

The chain recombines TRBV27 with TRBJ2-2, with D hard to call. This CDR3 is built from 13 residues. Germline CDR1 is MNHEY and CDR2 is SMNVEV (reference sequence). The V end was cut by 2 bases, the J end by 0 bases, with 1 base between. CDR3 sequence (DNA): TGTGCCAGCAGTTTACCGAACACCGGGGAGCTGTTTTTT. It yields the protein CASSLPNTGELFF.

The V and J genes are TRBV19 and TRBJ1-3, with TRBD1 matching 9 bases. This CDR3 spans 14 amino acids. CDR1 is LNHDA and CDR2 is SQIVND in the germline V gene (reference sequence). The ends lost 7 bases at V and 4 bases at J; junction bases unmatched: 5. CDR3: CASTQGAQGNTIYF. The CDR3 DNA is TGTGCCAGTACACAGGGGGCGCAGGGAAACACCATATATTTT.

V is TRBV28 and J is TRBJ2-1; TRBD2 might be the D (6 bases). The V and J ends lost 1 base and 4 bases respectively, with 8 bases between them. The CDR3 has 14 amino acids. Germline assignment: CDR1 MDHEN and CDR2 SYDVKM. The CDR3 bases are TGTGCCAGCAGTTTATACCGGGAGTACAATGAGCAGTTCTTC. As protein: CASSLYREYNEQFF.

The chain links TRBV11-3 to TRBJ1-1, with TRBD1 matching over 9 bases. V lost 1 base to trimming and J lost 4 bases; unmatched junction nucleotides: 4. This CDR3 comprises 15 residues. Germline CDR1 and CDR2: SGHNT and YENEEA. CDR3 DNA: TGTGCCAGCAGCTTAGGTACAGGGGGCCCCACTGAAGCTTTCTTT. Translated, it gives CASSLGTGGPTEAFF. The full variable domain, with the rest looked up from reference TRBV11-3 and TRBJ1-1, is EAGVVQSPRYKIIEKKQPVAFWCNPISGHNTLYWYLQNLGQGPELLIRYENEEAVDDSQLPKDRFSAERLKGVDSTLKIQPAELGDSAVYLCASSLGTGGPTEAFFGQGTRLTVV.

This clone has only one observation. The chain employs TRBV5-1 and TRBJ1-1; no clear D. The V gene's germline CDR1 is SGHRS and CDR2 YFSETQ. This CDR3 spans 14 amino acids. V lost 5 bases and J lost 1, with 12 bases in between. The CDR3 is CASRDSGGNTEAFF. The CDR3 bases are TGCGCCAGCAGGGACTCCGGAGGGAACACTGAAGCTTTCTTT.

The gene calls are TRBV6-6 and TRBJ1-5, with D possibly matching TRBD1 (6 bases). Trimming removed 7 bases at V and 1 base at J, with 14 bases between. Germline values: CDR1 MNHNY, CDR2 SVGAGI (reference sequence). The CDR3 loop spans 15 amino acids. CDR3 amino acids: CASILQDSSNQPQHF. The CDR3 bases are TGTGCCAGCATTCTCCAGGACAGCAGCAATCAGCCCCAGCATTTT.

The genes are TRBV28 and TRBJ2-7; 9 nucleotides line up with TRBD1. The V gene's germline CDR1 is MDHEN and CDR2 SYDVKM. The length of the CDR3 is 12 residues. Trimming cost V 10 bases and J 3 bases; bases outside gene matches: 4. CDR3 coding DNA: TGTGCCACGGACAGGGGCGTCTACGAGCAGTACTTC. Protein: CATDRGVYEQYF.

This chain uses TRBV3-1 (or the pseudogene TRBV3-2) with TRBJ1-6; the match to TRBD1 covers 10 bases. CDR1 and CDR2 (germline): LGHDT, YNNKEL (reference sequence). The CDR3 is made up of 15 amino acids. The J segment lost 7 bases and the V segment lost 6 bases, leaving 6 bases of the junction unmatched. CDR3 bases: TGTGCCAGCAGGGGACAGGGGAGCGGGAATTCACCCCTCCACTTT. Its protein is CASRGQGSGNSPLHF.

The J gene is TRBJ1-5, the V gene TRBV28; perhaps TRBD1 as D (5 bases). Trimming removed 6 bases at V and 7 bases at J, with 16 bases between. The CDR3 is 14 residues long. The germline CDR1 and CDR2 sequences are MDHEN and SYDVKM. The CDR3 nucleotides are TGTGCCAGCAGCCCCGGGGGGAACAGACAGCCCCAGCATTTT. Translation: CASSPGGNRQPQHF.

This clone was seen once. V and J are TRBV6-5 and TRBJ1-2, with D possibly matching TRBD1 (5 bases). Trimming pared 3 bases from V and 11 bases from J, leaving 22 bases between. This CDR3 region has 15 residues. Germline V gene data show CDR1 as MNHEY and CDR2 as SVGAGI. CDR3 sequence: CASSYQGSVDRGYTF. CDR3 nucleotides: TGTGCCAGCAGTTATCAAGGGTCGGTCGATCGGGGGTACACCTTC.

This rearrangement joins TRBV5-6 to TRBJ2-1; the match to TRBD2 covers 12 bases. Germline CDR1 SGHDT, CDR2 YYEEEE. J lost 9 bases, V lost 4 bases, and 14 bases had no gene match. CDR3 length equals 17 residues. CDR3 protein: CASSAQGLAGKSGEQFF. In DNA form, the CDR3 reads TGTGCCAGCAGCGCCCAAGGACTAGCGGGAAAGTCGGGTGAGCAGTTCTTC.

The chain links TRBV30 to TRBJ2-3, with 12 bases lining up with TRBD2. This CDR3 has 14 residues. Germline V CDR1 and CDR2: GTSNPN, SVGIG (reference sequence). In DNA form, the CDR3 reads TGTGCATGGCTAGCGGGAGGGAGGACAGATACGCAGTATTTT. This gives the protein CAWLAGGRTDTQYF.

This rearrangement joins TRBV19 to TRBJ1-2; a possible D gene is TRBD1 (6 bases). The length of the CDR3 is 15 residues. V lost 6 bases and J lost 2, with 16 bases in between. CDR1 LNHDA and CDR2 SQIVND come from the germline V gene (reference sequence). In DNA form, the CDR3 reads TGTGCCAGTAGACCGATGACAGGACCAAACTATGGCTACACCTTC. It is translated as CASRPMTGPNYGYTF.